Each of the 32 T cell receptor beta chains below was sequenced from the same sample in a study of siplizumab effects on memory and regulatory T cells. Sequencing was performed with immunoSEQ multiplex PCR; in TCRdb, only in-frame clones are kept and a portion is missing. The data contain approximately 100,000 clones, nearly 95% of them seen just once; the ten biggest clones take up about 12%. Input material: non-Treg CD4+ T cells sorted from blood. The source is a human donor in good health.

V and J are TRBV19 and TRBJ2-1; 7 nucleotides agree with TRBD2. The trim removed 2 bases at V and 2 bases at J, leaving 3 bases unmatched. CDR1 LNHDA and CDR2 SQIVND come from the germline V gene (reference sequence). CDR3 length equals 15 residues. CDR3 region: CASSILAETYNEQFF. CDR3 in DNA: TGTGCCAGTAGTATACTAGCGGAGACCTACAATGAGCAGTTCTTC.

This clone was recorded only once. This rearrangement joins TRBV7-8 to TRBJ1-3, with D perhaps TRBD1 (5 bases). Germline V gene sequence: CDR1 SGHVS, CDR2 FQNEAQ. The V end was cut by 5 bases, the J end by 4 bases, with 15 bases between. This CDR3 comprises 15 residues. The CDR3 DNA reads as TGTGCCAGCAGCCCGGGGCCGGGAAAGGGAAACACCATATATTTT. It encodes CASSPGPGKGNTIYF.

This chain links TRBV6-5 with TRBJ1-4; TRBD1 might be the D (5 bases). Germline values: CDR1 MNHEY, CDR2 SVGAGI. The CDR3 loop spans 16 amino acids. Trimming took 2 bases from V and 3 from J, leaving 13 bases between them. The CDR3 bases are TGTGCCAGCAGTTACAGGGGAGGGCGAGCTAATGAAAAACTGTTTTTT. Translation gives CASSYRGGRANEKLFF.

The rearrangement uses TRBV2 and TRBJ2-2; either TRBD1 or TRBD2 may supply D (5 bases each). The CDR3 has 15 amino acids. The V gene's germline CDR1 is SNHLY and CDR2 FYNNEI. V was pared by 2 bases and J by 2 bases, with 9 bases between. The CDR3: CASSEPGLNTGELFF. In DNA form, the CDR3 reads TGTGCCAGCAGTGAACCGGGGCTAAACACCGGGGAGCTGTTTTTT.

The chain joins TRBV6-6 to TRBJ2-7; D is possibly TRBD1 or TRBD2 (7 bases each). CDR3 length: 16 residues. Germline lookup yields CDR1 MNHNY and CDR2 SVGAGI (reference sequence). The germline V and J ends were trimmed by 11 bases and 3 bases, with 26 bases remaining between them. In DNA form, the CDR3 reads TGTGCCTCCTGGGGGGGAGACAGGGTGAGTTTCTACGAGCAGTACTTC. Translating gives CASWGGDRVSFYEQYF.

This sequence joins TRBV6-1 and TRBJ2-1; D not certain. Trimming removed 5 bases from V and 7 bases from J, with 9 bases in between. This CDR3 spans 12 amino acids. The V gene's germline CDR1 is MNHNS and CDR2 SASEGT. In nucleotides, the CDR3 is TGTGCCAGCAGTATGTCACGGAATGAGCAGTTCTTC. Translation gives CASSMSRNEQFF.

The rearrangement joins TRBV7-9 to TRBJ2-6; unclear D gene. CDR1 and CDR2 from the germline V gene are SEHNR and FQNEAQ (reference sequence). The CDR3 spans 15 residues. V was shortened by 3 bases and J by 2 bases, with 8 bases between the two germline ends. The CDR3 is CASSLSGAGANVLTF. The CDR3 DNA sequence: TGTGCCAGCAGCTTGTCGGGCGCTGGGGCCAACGTCCTGACTTTC.

The rearrangement links TRBV30 to TRBJ1-6, with TRBD1 identical over 9 bases. The J segment lost 0 bases and the V segment lost 1 base, leaving 7 bases of the junction unmatched. The CDR3 totals 18 residues. Germline values: CDR1 GTSNPN, CDR2 SVGIG (reference sequence). CDR3: CAWSARQGVSSYNSPLHF. The CDR3, as DNA: TGTGCCTGGAGTGCGAGACAGGGGGTCAGCTCCTATAATTCACCCCTCCACTTT.

As concerns this clone: Other nucleotide sequences in the sample specify the same CDR3. The V call is TRBV7-6, the J call TRBJ2-5; D is undetermined. The CDR3 sequence is 12 residues long. The V gene lost 0 bases and the J gene lost 4 bases, with 3 bases spanning the gap. Germline values: CDR1 SGHVS, CDR2 FNYEAQ. CDR3 bases: TGTGCCAGCAGCTTAGCTGGAGAGACCCAGTACTTC. Protein product: CASSLAGETQYF.

The chain joins TRBV9 to TRBJ1-1; D is perhaps TRBD1 (6 bases). Trimming stripped 0 bases from V and 5 bases from J, with 14 bases between. Germline CDR1 and CDR2: SGDLS and YYNGEE. The CDR3 is made up of 15 amino acids. CDR3 sequence reads: CASSVGFGQWTEAFF. CDR3 DNA: TGTGCCAGCAGCGTAGGCTTCGGACAGTGGACTGAAGCTTTCTTT.

This clone was detected only a few times. Other DNA sequences in the sample encode the same CDR3. The gene calls are TRBV18 and TRBJ1-1; D gene unclear. The germline V and J ends were trimmed by 2 bases and 4 bases, with 5 bases remaining between them. Germline V gene lookup returns CDR1 KGHSH and CDR2 LQKENI. The CDR3 is 12 amino acids. CDR3 loop: CASSPGSTEAFF. The CDR3 region has the DNA TGTGCCAGCTCACCAGGGAGCACTGAAGCTTTCTTT.

This clone occurred a few times. The chain employs TRBV4-1 and TRBJ1-5, with D perhaps TRBD1 (6 bases). The CDR3 is 16 residues long. V lost 2 bases and J lost 2, with 13 bases in between. Per the germline V gene, CDR1 is MGHRA and CDR2 is YSYEKL. The DNA for the CDR3 is TGCGCCAGCAGCCAAACGCCACAGGGACGCAATCAGCCCCAGCATTTT. It specifies CASSQTPQGRNQPQHF.

This clone was seen just once. This sequence joins TRBV5-1 and TRBJ2-5; 7 positions match TRBD1. CDR3 length: 13 residues. The V gene's germline CDR1 is SGHRS and CDR2 YFSETQ. V shed 3 bases, J shed 4 bases, and the junction held 3 bases outside the gene matches. This CDR3 is CASSSGTAETQYF. The CDR3 DNA follows: TGCGCCAGCAGCTCCGGGACAGCAGAGACCCAGTACTTC.

The chain carries TRBV7-9 and TRBJ2-3; no clear D gene. This CDR3 has 15 residues. Trimming left V 7 bases short and J 1 base short, with 15 bases between. The germline gives CDR1 SEHNR, CDR2 FQNEAQ (reference sequence). CDR3 amino acids: CASNLQLRGTDTQYF. The CDR3 DNA is TGTGCCAGCAACCTACAACTAAGGGGCACAGATACGCAGTATTTT.

The rearrangement links TRBV5-4 to TRBJ2-1, with D perhaps matching TRBD2 (5 bases). The CDR3 is made up of 14 amino acids. Trimming removed 4 bases at V and 6 bases at J, with 14 bases between. The germline CDR1 and CDR2 sequences are SGHNT and YYREEE (reference sequence). CDR3 DNA: TGTGCCAGCAGCCCACGTGTGGGAGTCAATGAGCAGTTCTTC. This codes for CASSPRVGVNEQFF.

This chain connects TRBV5-1 to TRBJ2-1, with D unresolved. This CDR3 is built from 14 residues. V was clipped by 0 bases and J by 8 bases, with 12 bases between them. Per germline, CDR1 SGHRS and CDR2 YFSETQ. CDR3 protein: CASSLDGFGDEQFF. CDR3 DNA sequence: TGCGCCAGCAGCTTGGATGGCTTTGGGGATGAGCAGTTCTTC.

The chain couples TRBV11-2 to TRBJ1-2; D not resolved. The CDR3 has 13 amino acids. Per the germline V gene, CDR1 is SGHAT and CDR2 is FQNNGV. V lost 1 base to trimming and J lost 8 bases, with 11 bases between them. CDR3 region: CASSLAGGVGYTF. The CDR3 nucleotides read TGTGCCAGCAGCTTAGCGGGTGGGGTGGGCTACACCTTC.

This clone was seen once. CDR3: CASSLAHFRSYEQYF. The CDR3 DNA sequence: TGCGCCAGCAGCCTAGCTCATTTTCGTTCCTACGAGCAGTACTTC. The rearrangement joins TRBV4-1 to TRBJ2-7; D call uncertain. This CDR3 is built from 15 residues. The V end lost 4 bases, the J end lost 1 base, and 14 bases lay between the germline ends. Looked up from germline, CDR1 is MGHRA and CDR2 is YSYEKL.

The chain links TRBV6-6 to TRBJ1-1, with TRBD1 identical over 11 bases. The CDR3 contains 14 residues. Germline loops: CDR1 MNHNY, CDR2 SVGAGI (reference sequence). V trimming: 7 bases; J trimming: 4 bases; junction bases outside the gene matches: 5. Here the CDR3 DNA reads TGTGCCAGCAATGGACAGGGGGCGCGCACTGAAGCTTTCTTT. It codes for CASNGQGARTEAFF.

The chain has TRBV5-1 and TRBJ2-2; D not resolved. V gave up 4 bases and J gave up 6 bases, with 16 bases separating them. Germline V gene sequence: CDR1 SGHRS, CDR2 YFSETQ. This CDR3 has 15 residues. The CDR3 DNA follows: TGCGCCAGCAGCCCCAACCCCCGGGCGGCCGGGGAGCTGTTTTTT. It is translated as CASSPNPRAAGELFF.

The CDR3, as DNA: TGCGCCAGCAGCTTGGCCGGCTATAAGGAAGAGACCCAGTACTTC. Protein product: CASSLAGYKEETQYF. V is TRBV5-1 and J is TRBJ2-5; D is ambiguous. This CDR3 is built from 15 residues. Between the trimmed V and J ends, which lost 0 bases and 3 bases, there was a span of 12 bases. In germline, CDR1 is SGHRS, CDR2 YFSETQ.

The chain joins TRBV11-3 to TRBJ2-2, with D unclear. The CDR3 is 13 residues long. The germline gives CDR1 SGHNT, CDR2 YENEEA. The ends were cut back, 4 bases at V and 5 bases at J, with 8 bases in the middle. CDR3 region: CASSSGYTGELFF. The CDR3 DNA reads TGTGCCAGCAGCTCCGGATATACCGGGGAGCTGTTTTTT.

This clone was seen once. This chain joins TRBV6-5 and TRBJ1-4; weak D call: TRBD1 (6 bases). Per germline, CDR1 MNHEY and CDR2 SVGAGI. This CDR3 has 14 amino acids. The V and J ends lost 6 bases and 8 bases respectively, with 16 bases between them. The CDR3 nucleotides are TGTGCCAGCAGGGATACAGGGTCCGGCGAAAAACTGTTTTTT. Amino acid sequence: CASRDTGSGEKLFF.

This chain uses TRBV19 with TRBJ2-1; 10 bases map to TRBD2. Germline V gives CDR1 LNHDA, CDR2 SQIVND (reference sequence). The CDR3 totals 18 residues. The V segment lost 4 bases and the J segment 5 bases; nucleotides outside the gene matches: 14. CDR3 sequence: CASSTSGRAAFRHNEQFF. In nucleotides, the CDR3 is TGTGCCAGTAGTACGAGCGGGAGGGCCGCGTTTCGCCACAATGAGCAGTTCTTC.

V gene TRBV5-4 combines with J gene TRBJ1-3; no firm D call. The V gene lost 2 bases and the J gene lost 3 bases, with 9 bases spanning the gap. Germline values: CDR1 SGHNT, CDR2 YYREEE (reference sequence). The CDR3 totals 14 residues. The CDR3: CASSFFGFGNTIYF. The CDR3 DNA reads TGTGCCAGCAGCTTCTTCGGCTTTGGAAACACCATATATTTT.

The rearrangement uses TRBV5-1 and TRBJ2-5; TRBD1 matches at 7 bases. The end of the DNA is better explained by TRBJ2-7, so the J call may be wrong. This CDR3 region has 15 residues. Germline CDR1 and CDR2: SGHRS and YFSETQ. The CDR3 protein is CASSLFDRAVSEQYF. CDR3 coding DNA: TGCGCCAGCAGCTTGTTTGACAGGGCGGTCAGCGAGCAGTACTTC.

On this clone: An end of the junction does not agree with germline; a read error may underlie this. The chain recombines TRBV19 with TRBJ1-1; 7 bases match TRBD1. The CDR3 length is 14 residues. Germline V CDR1 and CDR2: LNHDA, SQIVND (reference sequence). CDR3: CASSLEDRKPEAFF. The CDR3 DNA reads TGTGCCAGTAGTCTAGAGGACAGGAAGCCTGAAGCTTTCTTT. The entire variable domain, with the rest obtained from reference TRBV19 and TRBJ1-1, is as follows: DGGITQSPKYLFRKEGQNVTLSCEQNLNHDAMYWYRQDPGQGLRLIYYSQIVNDFQKGDIAEGYSVSREKKESFPLTVTSAQKNPTAFYLCASSLEDRKPEAFFGQGTRLTVV.

For the CDR3, the DNA is TGTGCCAGCAGCTGGCCGGGCAGGGGGCTAAATGAGCAGTTCTTC. Translation: CASSWPGRGLNEQFF. The chain combines TRBV7-2 with TRBJ2-1, with TRBD1 identical over 8 bases. Trimming removed 4 bases from V and 7 bases from J; junction bases left unmatched: 9. The CDR3 loop spans 15 amino acids. Germline CDR1 reads SGHTA; CDR2 reads FQGNSA.

This chain links TRBV4-3 with TRBJ2-3, with 7 bases matching TRBD2. The germline gives CDR1 LGHNA, CDR2 YSLEER. The CDR3 is 20 amino acids. Trimming cost V 4 bases and J 4 bases; bases outside gene matches: 23. CDR3 nucleotide sequence: TGCGCCAGCAGCCCAGGCGGGGGTGTTTTTTTTGCGGGAAGGGCAGATACGCAGTATTTT. Residues: CASSPGGGVFFAGRADTQYF.

This chain links TRBV29-1 with TRBJ2-7; D gene unclear. The ends were cut back, 3 bases at V and 0 bases at J, with 6 bases in the middle. The CDR3 is 12 residues long. CDR1 is SQVTM, CDR2 ANQGSEA, per germline. For the CDR3, the DNA is TGCAGCGTTGAGTCATTCTCCTACGAGCAGTACTTC. Translated, it gives CSVESFSYEQYF.

The chain is built from TRBV29-1 and TRBJ2-7; possibly TRBD1 for D (6 bases). Germline CDR1 SQVTM, CDR2 ANQGSEA. V lost 5 bases and J 5 bases, leaving 13 bases between the germline ends. The CDR3 contains 12 residues. The CDR3 here is CSVWDIVNEQYF. CDR3 in DNA: TGCAGCGTTTGGGACATCGTAAACGAGCAGTACTTC.

CDR3 coding DNA: TGTGCCAGCACCCAACTAATCCTGGCGGGCCCCGACAATGAGCAGTTCTTC. Its protein product is CASTQLILAGPDNEQFF. The V gene is TRBV6-4, the J gene TRBJ2-1, with D possibly being TRBD2 (5 bases). Trimming removed 7 bases at V and 5 bases at J, with 24 bases between. The CDR3 totals 17 residues. Per the germline V gene, CDR1 is MRHNA and CDR2 is SNTAGT.